This record covers a single T cell receptor (beta chain). The entry originates in a study of blood T cell repertoires in COVID-19. The CDR3 spans 12 residues. Germline CDR1 reads LNHDA; CDR2 reads SQIVND (reference sequence). With V trimmed by 6 bases and J by 8 bases, 6 bases remained unmatched. The assay was immunoSEQ multiplex PCR, and TCRdb's table has in-frame clones only and misses some. The profile shows 140,000 to 150,000 clones, 88% of them singletons. The rearrangement uses TRBV19 and TRBJ1-2; 7 bases match TRBD1. The sequence came from a woman aged 25 to 39 with acute COVID-19. Sequenced input: PBMCs or T cells enriched from blood (not recorded which). CDR3 loop: CASSRQGSGYTF. The CDR3 coding sequence is TGTGCCAGTAGCCGACAGGGAAGCGGCTACACCTTC. Complete variable domain (other parts from reference TRBV19 and TRBJ1-2): DGGITQSPKYLFRKEGQNVTLSCEQNLNHDAMYWYRQDPGQGLRLIYYSQIVNDFQKGDIAEGYSVSREKKESFPLTVTSAQKNPTAFYLCASSRQGSGYTFGSGTRLTVV.